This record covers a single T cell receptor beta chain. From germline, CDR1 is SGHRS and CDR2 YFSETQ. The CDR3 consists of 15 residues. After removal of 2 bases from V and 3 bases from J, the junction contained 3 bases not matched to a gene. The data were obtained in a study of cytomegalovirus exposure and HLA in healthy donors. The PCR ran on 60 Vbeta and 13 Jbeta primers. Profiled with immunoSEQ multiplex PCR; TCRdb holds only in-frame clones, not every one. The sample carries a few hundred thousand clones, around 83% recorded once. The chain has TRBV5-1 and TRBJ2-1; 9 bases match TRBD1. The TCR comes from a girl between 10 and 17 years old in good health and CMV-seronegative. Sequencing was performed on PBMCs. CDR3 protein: CASSLPGQGYNEQFF. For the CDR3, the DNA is TGCGCCAGCAGCTTACCGGGACAGGGCTACAATGAGCAGTTCTTC.